This T cell receptor (beta chain) comes out of a study of technical replicates of blood from several donors (dated 2017 in TCRdb). The library relied on the immunoSEQ multiplex PCR assay. What TCRdb holds here is the immuneACCESS table cut down to in-frame rearrangements. Part of the clones is not present; checked against another copy, under half of the missing clones reflect an unresolved V gene, and the others are unexplained. Across this sample there are about 84,000 clones, with roughly 92% seen only once. Of the sample, roughly 0.26% falls within the top ten clones. Looking up the germline V gene yields CDR1 SGHDT and CDR2 YYEEEE. V gives up 0 bases and J gives up 8 bases, and the segment between their germline ends measures 10 bases. From the cysteine up to the phenylalanine, the CDR3 has a length of 13 residues. Solely the CDR3 DNA is kept, with 39 bases framed from the first base. Turning to this clone: Its target antigen remains unknown. No qualities accompany the bases; no much larger clone lies one base away.

The sequence joins TRBV5-6 to TRBJ2-3, with TRBD1 tentatively as D gene (6 bases match). The clonotype comes from a human donor in good health. The sequenced sample consisted of T cells isolated from PBMCs. The DNA sequence follows: TGTGCCAGCAGCTTGGTGGAAGGGGGTACGCAGTATTTT. Its protein is CASSLVEGGTQYF.